Below are 30 T cell receptor beta chains sequenced from a single sample in a study of CD8+CD57+ T cells in acquired aplastic anemia. Template material for TCR beta VDJ and CDR3 profiling consisted of genomic DNA. TCRdb fed the reads into MiXCR, producing one record per CDR3 protein. The table shows approximately 200,000 distinct CDR3 sequences, with 61% occurring only once. The sample comprised sorted CD4+, CD8+, or CD8+CD57+ T cells (not recorded which) from PBMCs. These receptors all stem from a human donor in good health.

This clonotype was observed many times. This chain joins TRBV3-1 and TRBJ2-5; D is perhaps TRBD1 (7 bases). This CDR3 has 16 amino acids. CDR1 is LGHDT and CDR2 is YNNKEL in the germline V gene (reference sequence). The V end lost 3 bases, the J end lost 2 bases, and 16 bases lay between the germline ends. The CDR3 nucleotides read TGTGCCAGCAGCCAGGGCGGCCCAGGGGGGCAAGAGACCCAGTACTTC. Protein product: CASSQGGPGGQETQYF.

V gene TRBV25-1 combines with J gene TRBJ2-1, with 7 positions matching TRBD2. Germline CDR1 and CDR2: MGHDK and SYGVNS. The V gene end was trimmed by 8 bases and the J gene end by 2 bases; junction bases not matched to a gene: 6. This CDR3 spans 14 amino acids. The CDR3 DNA reads TGTGCCAGCGGGGGGGACGGAACCTACAATGAGCAGTTCTTC. It codes for CASGGDGTYNEQFF.

The chain recombines TRBV5-8 with TRBJ1-2, with D possibly matching TRBD1 (5 bases). Trimming stripped 4 bases from V and 8 bases from J, with 15 bases between. CDR3 length equals 13 residues. CDR1 and CDR2 from the germline V gene are SGHTS and YDEGEE. This CDR3 reads CASSIGGSGGYTF. DNA of the CDR3: TGTGCCAGCAGCATTGGGGGAAGTGGGGGCTACACCTTC.

This chain links TRBV12-3 or TRBV12-4 with TRBJ1-4; no clear D gene. There are 13 residues in the CDR3. Trimming took off 6 bases at V and 7 bases at J, with 12 bases between the two ends. The CDR3, as DNA: TGTGCCAGCAGCCGTCATATCAGTGAAAAACTGTTTTTT. Translating it yields CASSRHISEKLFF.

The CDR3 DNA sequence: TGTGCCAGCAGCTTGACGACCGGGAACTCACCCCTCCACTTT. Its translation is CASSLTTGNSPLHF. The chain links TRBV7-2 to TRBJ1-6; D is unresolved. The V end was cut by 3 bases, the J end by 10 bases, with 13 bases between. CDR1 and CDR2 from the germline V gene are SGHTA and FQGNSA. This CDR3 is built from 14 residues.

This clonotype was seen a few times. The chain combines TRBV15 with TRBJ2-1, with TRBD2 identical over 14 bases. Germline trimming cut 4 bases from V and 11 bases from J; bases unmatched to any gene: 13. CDR1 LNHNV and CDR2 YYDKDF come from the germline V gene (reference sequence). The CDR3 sequence is 17 residues long. DNA of the CDR3: TGTGCCACCAGCAACAATCGCGGCGGGACTAGCGGGGGCAAGCAGTTCTTC. This encodes CATSNNRGGTSGGKQFF.

This rearrangement joins TRBV10-1 to TRBJ2-2, with TRBD2 matching over 9 bases. There are 16 residues in the CDR3. Germline CDR1 is WNHNN and CDR2 is SYGVQD (reference sequence). V lost 6 bases, J lost 1 base, and 6 bases stayed unmatched. In nucleotides, the CDR3 is TGCGCCAGCAGGACGGCGGGGGGGCAGAACACCGGGGAGCTGTTTTTT. Protein: CASRTAGGQNTGELFF.

This chain connects TRBV20-1 to TRBJ2-3; D is possibly TRBD1 (5 bases). The CDR3 contains 14 residues. V was cut by 3 bases and J by 1 base, with 11 bases left in between. Germline CDR1 reads DFQATT; CDR2 reads SNEGSKA (reference sequence). The CDR3 nucleotides are TGCAGTGCTAGGGGGATAGGGGGCACAGATACGCAGTATTTT. Translation: CSARGIGGTDTQYF.

V gene TRBV29-1 combines with J gene TRBJ2-1, with 10 bases matching TRBD1. V dropped 3 bases and J dropped 1; count of bases not matched to a gene: 3. Germline CDR1 is SQVTM and CDR2 is ANQGSEA. The length of the CDR3 is 15 residues. CDR3 coding DNA: TGCAGCGTTGAGGGGACAGGGGTGTCCTACAATGAGCAGTTCTTC. As protein: CSVEGTGVSYNEQFF.

Many counts were recorded for this clonotype. The chain joins TRBV9 to TRBJ2-7; 8 nucleotides match TRBD2. With V trimmed by 4 bases and J by 5 bases, 11 bases remained unmatched. The CDR3 spans 15 residues. Germline-derived CDR1 and CDR2 are SGDLS and YYNGEE. CDR3 protein: CASSPPGGFEHEQYF. The CDR3 DNA reads TGTGCCAGCAGCCCTCCGGGGGGGTTTGAACACGAGCAGTACTTC.

This clonotype appeared a few times. The chain recombines TRBV20-1 with TRBJ2-1; 14 bases agree with TRBD2. Losses at the gene ends were 5 bases for V and 5 bases for J; bases not matched to a gene: 5. Per the germline V gene, CDR1 is DFQATT and CDR2 is SNEGSKA (reference sequence). The CDR3 spans 15 residues. CDR3 nucleotides: TGCAGTGCTCGGACTAGCGGGGGGCACAACAATGAGCAGTTCTTC. Translating it yields CSARTSGGHNNEQFF.

This clonotype was recorded at least ten times. This chain connects TRBV7-6 to TRBJ2-7; unclear D gene. This CDR3 is built from 13 residues. Deletions cut 5 bases from V and 1 base from J, with 9 bases between. The germline V gene has CDR1 SGHVS and CDR2 FNYEAQ. The CDR3 DNA sequence: TGTGCCAGCAGCCCCCAAGAATCCTACGAGCAGTACTTC. Translating it yields CASSPQESYEQYF.

CDR3 in DNA: TGTGCCAGCACCCCCCCGGGGGCCAACGTCCTGACTTTC. It encodes CASTPPGANVLTF. This rearrangement joins TRBV7-2 to TRBJ2-6, with D unresolved. The V end was cut by 7 bases, the J end by 4 bases, with 8 bases between. The CDR3 consists of 13 residues. Per the germline V gene, CDR1 is SGHTA and CDR2 is FQGNSA.

There are many counts of this clonotype. V is TRBV7-9 and J is TRBJ2-7; TRBD2 aligns across 9 bases. Looked up from germline, CDR1 is SEHNR and CDR2 is FQNEAQ (reference sequence). The CDR3 spans 16 residues. V lost 3 bases to trimming and J lost 7 bases; unmatched junction nucleotides: 13. The CDR3 DNA reads TGTGCCAGCAGCTTCGATTTAGCGGGAGTGCCCCTGGAGCAGTACTTC. It is translated as CASSFDLAGVPLEQYF.

The chain recombines TRBV2 with TRBJ1-2, with D possibly being TRBD1 (5 bases). The CDR3 spans 15 residues. V lost 3 bases and J lost 2, with 13 bases in between. Germline V lookup: CDR1 SNHLY, CDR2 FYNNEI. The CDR3 bases are TGTGCCAGCAGTGATGGATGGGGCCCCAACTATGGCTACACCTTC. It encodes CASSDGWGPNYGYTF.

This clonotype has more than one count but fewer than ten. The chain carries TRBV20-1 and TRBJ2-3; D is unclear. CDR1 is DFQATT, CDR2 SNEGSKA, per germline (reference sequence). The V end lost 0 bases, the J end lost 1 base, and 5 bases lay between the germline ends. The CDR3 loop spans 13 amino acids. CDR3 loop: CSAREGGTDTQYF. The CDR3 nucleotides read TGCAGTGCTAGAGAGGGCGGCACAGATACGCAGTATTTT.

This clonotype was seen many times. This chain links TRBV19 with TRBJ2-1; D is perhaps TRBD1 (6 bases). V was trimmed by 7 bases and J by 4 bases, leaving 20 bases between them. Germline loops: CDR1 LNHDA, CDR2 SQIVND (reference sequence). This CDR3 is 16 amino acids long. The CDR3 DNA reads TGTGCCAGTACCTCCCAGGGGCGAGTGGGTTACAATGAGCAGTTCTTC. Translating gives CASTSQGRVGYNEQFF.

The chain carries TRBV9 and TRBJ2-2, with 11 bases lining up with TRBD2. The J segment lost 6 bases and the V segment lost 0 bases, leaving 4 bases of the junction unmatched. Germline values: CDR1 SGDLS, CDR2 YYNGEE. The CDR3 has 16 amino acids. CDR3 in DNA: TGTGCCAGCAGCGTAGGCACTAGCGGGGGTGCCGGGGAGCTGTTTTTT. This sequence encodes CASSVGTSGGAGELFF.

This clonotype was detected only once. This chain joins TRBV7-9 and TRBJ2-5; 11 positions agree with TRBD2. The CDR3 is 15 amino acids. Germline V lookup: CDR1 SEHNR, CDR2 FQNEAQ (reference sequence). Unmatched junction bases numbered 4, after V lost 5 bases and J lost 2 bases. CDR3 nucleotide sequence: TGTGCCAGCAGCGAGGGGACTAGCGGACAAGAGACCCAGTACTTC. The encoded protein is CASSEGTSGQETQYF. The variable domain in full, completed from reference TRBV7-9 and TRBJ2-5, reads DTGVSQNPRHKITKRGQNVTFRCDPISEHNRLYWYRQTLGQGPEFLTYFQNEAQLEKSRLLSDRFSAERPKGSFSTLEIQRTEQGDSAMYLCASSEGTSGQETQYFGPGTRLLVL.

The chain recombines TRBV9 with TRBJ2-1; D ambiguous. This CDR3 contains 14 residues. V shed 5 bases and J shed 0 bases, with 9 bases lying between them. In germline, CDR1 is SGDLS, CDR2 YYNGEE. The CDR3 protein is CASRAQSSYNEQFF. The CDR3 DNA is TGTGCCAGCAGGGCCCAAAGCTCCTACAATGAGCAGTTCTTC. The whole variable domain, filled in from reference TRBV9 and TRBJ2-1, reads DSGVTQTPKHLITATGQRVTLRCSPRSGDLSVYWYQQSLDQGLQFLIQYYNGEERAKGNILERFSAQQFPDLHSELNLSSLELGDSALYFCASRAQSSYNEQFFGPGTRLTVL.

This chain joins TRBV7-2 and TRBJ1-1; the match to TRBD1 covers 8 bases. CDR1 and CDR2 from the germline V gene are SGHTA and FQGNSA. Trimming at V came to 5 bases and at J to 11 bases, leaving 7 bases not matched to a gene. This CDR3 spans 12 amino acids. DNA for the CDR3: TGTGCCAGCAGCCTCACAGGGGGATACGCTTTCTTT. This codes for CASSLTGGYAFF.

This clonotype was observed a handful of times. V gene TRBV20-1 combines with J gene TRBJ2-7; D is tentatively TRBD1 or TRBD2 (5 bases each). Trimming removed 1 base at V and 1 base at J, with 8 bases between. Germline V CDR1 and CDR2: DFQATT, SNEGSKA (reference sequence). The CDR3 has 13 residues. The CDR3 DNA sequence: TGCAGTGCTAGAGGGGACGGTTCCTACGAGCAGTACTTC. It translates to CSARGDGSYEQYF.

With regard to this clonotype: Germline and junction disagree at one end, which may indicate a read error. The V and J genes are TRBV4-1 and TRBJ2-3, with D maybe TRBD2 (5 bases). This CDR3 contains 16 residues. Germline V gene data show CDR1 as MGHRA and CDR2 as YSYEKL. The CDR3 nucleotides read TGTGCCAGCAGCCAAGGATTACGAGCGGGCACAGATACGCAGTATTTT. This encodes CASSQGLRAGTDTQYF.

V is TRBV19 and J is TRBJ2-1, with D uncertain. The germline gives CDR1 LNHDA, CDR2 SQIVND (reference sequence). V was trimmed by 5 bases and J by 1 base, leaving 9 bases between them. The CDR3 runs 14 residues. This chain's CDR3 is CASSWVGSYNEQFF. The CDR3 DNA reads as TGTGCCAGTAGTTGGGTAGGGTCCTACAATGAGCAGTTCTTC.

This chain links TRBV7-2 with TRBJ2-7; tentatively, D is TRBD1 (6 bases). Trimming shortened V by 7 bases and J by 2 bases, and 18 bases separated the two germline ends. Germline values: CDR1 SGHTA, CDR2 FQGNSA. CDR3 length: 15 amino acids. The CDR3 reads CASNPVRGTTYEQYF. CDR3 DNA: TGTGCCAGCAACCCGGTGAGGGGGACGACCTACGAGCAGTACTTC.

The chain recombines TRBV20-1 with TRBJ1-4, with TRBD1 matching 7 bases. This CDR3 contains 14 residues. Germline CDR1 reads DFQATT; CDR2 reads SNEGSKA (reference sequence). V trimming: 6 bases; J trimming: 5 bases; junction bases outside the gene matches: 9. The CDR3 nucleotides read TGCAGTGCAACCGCGGACAGGTCGAATGAAAAACTGTTTTTT. It codes for CSATADRSNEKLFF.

A single count supports this clonotype. This chain uses TRBV15 with TRBJ1-1; D is unclear. Germline CDR1 is LNHNV and CDR2 is YYDKDF (reference sequence). The CDR3 has 18 amino acids. V shed 0 bases and J shed 0 bases, with 17 bases lying between them. CDR3 in amino acids: CATSRDLGLDGMNTEAFF. The CDR3 nucleotides are TGTGCCACCAGCAGAGATTTAGGTCTGGACGGCATGAACACTGAAGCTTTCTTT. The whole variable domain, remainder taken from reference TRBV15 and TRBJ1-1, is DAMVIQNPRYQVTQFGKPVTLSCSQTLNHNVMYWYQQKSSQAPKLLFHYYDKDFNNEADTPDNFQSRRPNTSFCFLDIRSPGLGDTAMYLCATSRDLGLDGMNTEAFFGQGTRLTVV.

V and J are TRBV29-1 and TRBJ2-7, with a tentative D call TRBD2 (6 bases). In germline, CDR1 is SQVTM, CDR2 ANQGSEA. This CDR3 is 12 amino acids long. The CDR3 DNA is TGCAGTTCCTTAGCGGCTGTTACCGAGCAGTACTTC. Protein: CSSLAAVTEQYF.

The chain recombines TRBV19 with TRBJ1-1, with D perhaps matching TRBD1 (6 bases). The ends were cut back, 0 bases at V and 4 bases at J, with 12 bases in the middle. The CDR3 spans 15 residues. The germline gives CDR1 LNHDA, CDR2 SQIVND (reference sequence). The chain's CDR3 is CASSIDGRGGTEAFF. The CDR3 DNA reads TGTGCCAGTAGTATAGATGGCAGGGGAGGCACTGAAGCTTTCTTT.

This clonotype was counted between two and nine times. The chain is built from TRBV5-1 and TRBJ2-7; D is possibly TRBD1 (5 bases). Germline V lookup: CDR1 SGHRS, CDR2 YFSETQ. The CDR3 extends over 13 amino acids. V was shortened by 0 bases and J by 5 bases, with 9 bases between the two germline ends. The CDR3, as DNA: TGCGCCAGCAGCTTGGGACAGAACAACGAGCAGTACTTC. This translates into CASSLGQNNEQYF.